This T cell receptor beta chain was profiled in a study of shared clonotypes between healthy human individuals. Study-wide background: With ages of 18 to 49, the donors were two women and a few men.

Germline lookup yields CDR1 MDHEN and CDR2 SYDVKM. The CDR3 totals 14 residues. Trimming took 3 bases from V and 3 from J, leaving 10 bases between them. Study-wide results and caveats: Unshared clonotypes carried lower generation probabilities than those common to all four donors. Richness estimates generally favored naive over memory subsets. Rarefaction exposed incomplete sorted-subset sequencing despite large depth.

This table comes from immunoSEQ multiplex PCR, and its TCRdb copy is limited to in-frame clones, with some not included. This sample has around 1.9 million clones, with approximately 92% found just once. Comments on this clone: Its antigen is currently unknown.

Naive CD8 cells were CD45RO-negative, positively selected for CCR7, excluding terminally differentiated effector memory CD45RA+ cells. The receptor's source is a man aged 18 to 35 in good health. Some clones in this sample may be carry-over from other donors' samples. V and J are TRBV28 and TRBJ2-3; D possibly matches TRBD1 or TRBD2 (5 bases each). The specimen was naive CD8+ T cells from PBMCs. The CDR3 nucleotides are TGTGCCAGCAGTTTGTGGGACCTAACAGATACGCAGTATTTT. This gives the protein CASSLWDLTDTQYF.